This T cell receptor beta chain was retrieved from a study of shared clonotypes between healthy human individuals. A note on this clone: Other DNA sequences in this sample translate to the same CDR3.

After removal of 4 bases from V and 4 bases from J, the junction contained 7 bases not matched to a gene. Per germline, CDR1 SGDLS and CDR2 YYNGEE. The CDR3 runs 15 residues. Only Caucasian adults living in Nashville, Tennessee served as donors. Measured with immunoSEQ multiplex PCR; TCRdb has only the in-frame clones, and not every one. The sample includes millions of clones, approximately 95% seen only once; the top ten take 0.3% to 0.4%. Specimen: naive CD4+ T cells from PBMCs. The subset denotes: CD45RA+ positively selected. The gene calls are TRBV9 and TRBJ2-5; 10 nucleotides match TRBD2. This TCR derives from a man in his late teens or twenties in good health. Some clones in this sample may be carry-over from other donors' samples. CDR3 protein: CASSRAGGPRETQYF. CDR3 coding DNA: TGTGCCAGCAGCCGAGCGGGAGGGCCTCGAGAGACCCAGTACTTC.